This T cell receptor (beta chain) appears in the sequencing data of a study of control samples from healthy donors and cancer patients. Profiling relied on immunoSEQ multiplex PCR, and the TCRdb table lists in-frame clones only, not all of them. The table shows 200,000 or so clones, with about nine tenths occurring only once. There are 12 residues in the CDR3. CDR1 and CDR2 (germline): SQVTM, ANQGSEA. Trimming removed 6 bases from V and 3 bases from J; junction bases left unmatched: 4. The J gene is TRBJ1-1, the V gene TRBV29-1; 7 bases align to TRBD1. The sequenced sample consisted of blood. The clonotype was recovered from a man aged 25 to 45 in good health. The CDR3 DNA reads as TGCAGCGTCAGACAGGGTGACACTGAAGCTTTCTTT. It codes for CSVRQGDTEAFF. The full variable domain, rest sourced from reference TRBV29-1 and TRBJ1-1, is SAVISQKPSRDICQRGTSLTIQCQVDSQVTMMFWYRQQPGQSLTLIATANQGSEATYESGFVIDKFPISRPNLTFSTLTVSNMSPEDSSIYLCSVRQGDTEAFFGQGTRLTVV.